Sequencing of this T cell receptor (beta chain) was carried out in a study of shared clonotypes between healthy human individuals. Whole-study results and caveats: An anticipated effect of sequencing depth on clonotype sharing among donors was recognized.

V lost 6 bases to trimming and J lost 3 bases, with 21 bases between them. Per the germline V gene, CDR1 is MDHEN and CDR2 is SYDVKM. There are 16 residues in the CDR3. As to this clone: Its antigen remains unidentified. One base away lies a much larger clone, so this may be a sequencing read error.

The repertoire was sequenced with immunoSEQ multiplex PCR; TCRdb's copy has only in-frame clones and lacks some. Found here are fewer than 650,000 clones, about 80% of them singletons; the top ten hold approximately 12%. Each donor was a Caucasian adult residing in Nashville, Tennessee. Source material: PBMCs. This chain uses TRBV28 with TRBJ2-7; D may be TRBD1 or TRBD2 (5 bases each). The TCR comes from a woman between 40 and 55 years old in good health. Some clones in this sample may be carry-over from other donors' samples. In DNA form, the CDR3 reads TGTGCCAGCAGCCCCCCCCCGACAGAGGGCATCTACGAGCAGTACTTC. Protein sequence: CASSPPPTEGIYEQYF.